The T cell receptor (beta chain) under discussion was sequenced for a study of metastatic and nonmetastatic thyroid tumors. About the study: Across peripheral blood and tumor or nodule tissue samples taken from malignant and benign thyroid patients, the repertoires were compared with one another.

Under the authors' procedure: Researchers built a distant-metastasis classifier for papillary thyroid cancer that drew on CDR3 differences across clinicopathological groups. TCRdb used MiXCR to call clones anew from the PCR reads. Clone size and V and J calls follow TCRdb, not the original study. The repertoire holds fewer than 30,000 clones, with around 15% as singletons. This CDR3 spans 15 amino acids. Germline loops: CDR1 SGHAT, CDR2 FQDESV (reference sequence). V was clipped by 1 base and J by 8 bases; unmatched bases: 6. All patients were untreated before thyroid surgery. This TCR came from a female donor with papillary thyroid cancer or a benign thyroid nodule (not recorded which). Some clones in this sample may be carry-over from other donors' samples. Material: blood. V is TRBV11-1 and J is TRBJ2-1; 9 nucleotides agree with TRBD2. The CDR3 loop reads CASSLVAGDHDEQFF. The CDR3 nucleotides read TGTGCCAGCAGCTTAGTAGCGGGGGACCACGATGAGCAGTTCTTC.